This TCR beta chain is drawn from a study of T cells after yellow fever vaccination. Study-wide findings and caveats: Post-booster repertoires contained most primary-vaccination clones again (around 97% CD4, about 88% CD8).

This clonotype was counted only a few times. Its antigen is not identified. Each CDR3 protein is one row after TCRdb ran MiXCR on the 5' RACE reads. Of fewer than 650,000 distinct CDR3 sequences detected, roughly 22% appear once; the ten largest clones hold 16%. V lost 1 base, J lost 4 bases, and 10 bases stayed unmatched. Germline CDR1 reads DFQATT; CDR2 reads SNEGSKA (reference sequence). This CDR3 contains 16 residues. The sample in question was PBMCs, obtained more than 20 days after the first yellow fever vaccination. V gene TRBV20-1 combines with J gene TRBJ2-3; 8 nucleotides line up with TRBD1. The clonotype originates from a man between 18 and 35 years old who received the YFV17D yellow fever vaccine. CDR3 sequence reads: CSARVWDRWAADTQYF. The CDR3 DNA is TGCAGTGCTAGAGTATGGGACAGGTGGGCGGCAGATACGCAGTATTTT.